These 19 T cell receptor beta chains were all obtained from the same sample, sequenced in a study of technical replicates of blood from several donors. Sequencing was performed with immunoSEQ multiplex PCR; in TCRdb, only in-frame clones are kept and a portion is missing. Of roughly 72,000 clones listed, around 90% are singletons. Sequencing input: T cells isolated from PBMCs. These receptors all stem from a human donor in good health.

The chain combines TRBV6-6 with TRBJ1-1; D is uncertain. Germline loops: CDR1 MNHNY, CDR2 SVGAGI (reference sequence). V lost 5 bases, J lost 1 base, and 2 bases lay in between. The CDR3 has 11 residues. CDR3 protein: CASSRNTEAFF. In DNA, the CDR3 is TGTGCCAGCAGTCGGAACACTGAAGCTTTCTTT.

The CDR3 region has the DNA TGTGCCAGCGAGTATGGGAGGATCGATGGCTACACCTTC. Translating it yields CASEYGRIDGYTF. This chain uses TRBV2 with TRBJ1-2; D gene unclear. V was shortened by 8 bases and J by 6 bases, with 16 bases between the two germline ends. The CDR3 contains 13 residues. Germline values: CDR1 SNHLY, CDR2 FYNNEI. The entire variable domain, with the rest obtained from reference TRBV2 and TRBJ1-2, is as follows: EPEVTQTPSHQVTQMGQEVILRCVPISNHLYFYWYRQILGQKVEFLVSFYNNEISEKSEIFDDQFSVERPDGSNFTLKIRSTKLEDSAMYFCASEYGRIDGYTFGSGTRLTVV.

The genes are TRBV19 and TRBJ2-3; 9 nucleotides line up with TRBD2. Per germline, CDR1 LNHDA and CDR2 SQIVND (reference sequence). The CDR3 has 15 amino acids. V shed 8 bases and J 8 bases; nucleotides not matched to a gene: 14. CDR3 in DNA: TGTGCCAGTGCTGCTAGCGGGACCTCCAGGTTTACGCAGTATTTT. Its protein is CASAASGTSRFTQYF.

The rearrangement links TRBV16 to TRBJ1-1, with 8 positions matching TRBD1. Germline CDR1 is KGHSY and CDR2 is FQNENV. This CDR3 spans 14 amino acids. V lost 4 bases to trimming and J lost 1 base; unmatched junction nucleotides: 2. The CDR3 loop is CASSLGQGNTEAFF. The DNA for the CDR3 is TGTGCCAGCAGCCTAGGACAGGGGAACACTGAAGCTTTCTTT.

Points on this clone: This sample also contains other DNA sequences that code for the same CDR3. The rearrangement uses TRBV7-9 and TRBJ1-4; D perhaps matches TRBD1 (6 bases). The CDR3 consists of 14 residues. V shed 5 bases and J shed 5 bases, with 12 bases lying between them. The germline V gene encodes CDR1 SEHNR and CDR2 FQNEAQ (reference sequence). CDR3 coding DNA: TGTGCCAGCAGCCTACGGACAGTAAATGAAAAACTGTTTTTT. Amino acids: CASSLRTVNEKLFF.

The chain's CDR3 is CASRGDEQFF. CDR3 DNA sequence: TGTGCCAGCAGAGGGGATGAGCAGTTCTTC. This chain joins TRBV27 and TRBJ2-1; perhaps TRBD1 as D (5 bases). The V end lost 6 bases, the J end lost 8 bases, and 5 bases lay between the germline ends. The CDR3 totals 10 residues. Per the germline V gene, CDR1 is MNHEY and CDR2 is SMNVEV (reference sequence).

V and J are TRBV11-1 and TRBJ2-5; D uncertain. There are 14 residues in the CDR3. Germline loops: CDR1 SGHAT, CDR2 FQDESV (reference sequence). V lost 7 bases and J 5 bases, leaving 17 bases between the germline ends. The CDR3 loop reads CASNLRSYSETQYF. The CDR3 DNA sequence: TGTGCCAGCAACCTTAGGAGTTATAGCGAGACCCAGTACTTC.

CDR3 sequence reads: CASNPRTGQGLRGELFF. DNA for the CDR3: TGTGCCAGTAATCCCAGAACGGGACAGGGGCTACGCGGGGAGCTGTTTTTT. The rearrangement uses TRBV28 and TRBJ2-2, with 10 bases lining up with TRBD1. The ends lost 9 bases at V and 7 bases at J; junction bases unmatched: 17. Per the germline V gene, CDR1 is MDHEN and CDR2 is SYDVKM. This CDR3 contains 17 residues.

The gene calls are TRBV4-1 and TRBJ2-1; TRBD2 matches 12 bases. Germline lookup yields CDR1 MGHRA and CDR2 YSYEKL. The CDR3 is 15 residues long. J was trimmed by 9 bases and V by 3 bases; bases with no gene match: 6. CDR3 residues: CASSQLAGGPGEQFF. CDR3 bases: TGCGCCAGCAGCCAGCTAGCGGGAGGGCCAGGTGAGCAGTTCTTC.

V and J are TRBV25-1 and TRBJ1-1; D unresolved. V was clipped by 1 base and J by 4 bases, with 10 bases between them. The length of the CDR3 is 14 residues. Germline V CDR1 and CDR2: MGHDK, SYGVNS. CDR3 loop: CASSESRSVTEAFF. CDR3 sequence (DNA): TGTGCCAGCAGTGAATCCAGGTCTGTCACTGAAGCTTTCTTT.

The rearrangement uses TRBV19 and TRBJ2-2; no firm D call. V was shortened by 4 bases and J by 1 base, with 10 bases between the two germline ends. Germline assignment: CDR1 LNHDA and CDR2 SQIVND (reference sequence). The CDR3 has 15 residues. For the CDR3, the DNA is TGTGCCAGTAGTAAAGACCCCTTGAACACCGGGGAGCTGTTTTTT. As protein: CASSKDPLNTGELFF.

V usage is TRBV11-2 and J usage is TRBJ1-5; 9 nucleotides match TRBD1. Germline trimming cut 4 bases from V and 6 bases from J; bases unmatched to any gene: 7. This CDR3 spans 15 amino acids. CDR1 and CDR2 from the germline V gene are SGHAT and FQNNGV. CDR3 sequence reads: CASSSGGTGSQPQHF. The CDR3 DNA reads TGTGCCAGCAGCTCTGGTGGGACAGGGAGTCAGCCCCAGCATTTT.

The rearrangement links TRBV7-9 to TRBJ1-4, with D perhaps matching TRBD1 (6 bases). The germline V and J ends were trimmed by 2 bases and 2 bases, with 6 bases remaining between them. The CDR3 contains 14 residues. Per the germline V gene, CDR1 is SEHNR and CDR2 is FQNEAQ (reference sequence). This CDR3 reads CASSLQGTNEKLFF. DNA of the CDR3: TGTGCCAGCAGCTTACAGGGGACTAATGAAAAACTGTTTTTT. The whole variable domain, filled in from reference TRBV7-9 and TRBJ1-4, reads DTGVSQNPRHKITKRGQNVTFRCDPISEHNRLYWYRQTLGQGPEFLTYFQNEAQLEKSRLLSDRFSAERPKGSFSTLEIQRTEQGDSAMYLCASSLQGTNEKLFFGSGTQLSVL.

CDR3 nucleotide sequence: TGTGCCAGTAGTAAAAGGGCGATGGGGGGGGAGACCCAGTACTTC. Amino acid sequence: CASSKRAMGGETQYF. The chain has TRBV19 and TRBJ2-5; 7 positions match TRBD2. CDR1 and CDR2 from the germline V gene are LNHDA and SQIVND (reference sequence). The CDR3 contains 15 residues. The junction had 10 bases not matched to a gene; V was cut back by 4 bases and J by 5 bases.

The table lists this clone with a few counts. V is TRBV6-1 and J is TRBJ1-1; the D is unclear. CDR3 length: 14 residues. V lost 5 bases to trimming and J lost 1 base, with 11 bases between them. Per the germline V gene, CDR1 is MNHNS and CDR2 is SASEGT. CDR3 sequence reads: CASSHGLANTEAFF. Here the CDR3 DNA reads TGTGCCAGCAGTCACGGACTGGCGAACACTGAAGCTTTCTTT.

This chain uses TRBV6-4 with TRBJ2-1, with TRBD2 identical over 13 bases. The J segment lost 6 bases and the V segment lost 6 bases, leaving 5 bases of the junction unmatched. The CDR3 runs 15 residues. Germline V gene sequence: CDR1 MRHNA, CDR2 SNTAGT. CDR3 region: CASSAGTSGANEQFF. CDR3 sequence (DNA): TGTGCCAGCAGCGCCGGGACTAGCGGGGCCAATGAGCAGTTCTTC.

The V call is TRBV4-1, the J call TRBJ2-5; TRBD2 aligns across 15 bases. Trimming took 0 bases from V and 5 from J; bases not matched to a gene: 13. Germline CDR1 and CDR2: MGHRA and YSYEKL. CDR3 size: 20 residues. CDR3 sequence: CASSQDPGLAGGVLGETQYF. DNA for the CDR3: TGCGCCAGCAGCCAAGACCCCGGACTAGCGGGAGGGGTATTAGGGGAGACCCAGTACTTC.

The rearrangement joins TRBV4-2 to TRBJ1-1; TRBD1 is a possible D gene (5 bases). The germline V gene encodes CDR1 LGHNA and CDR2 YNFKEQ. The CDR3 consists of 13 residues. The V gene lost 3 bases and the J gene lost 1 base, with 6 bases spanning the gap. The CDR3 loop is CASSHGGNTEAFF. The CDR3 nucleotides read TGTGCCAGCAGCCACGGGGGGAACACTGAAGCTTTCTTT.

This chain links TRBV14 with TRBJ2-3; D is perhaps TRBD1 (5 bases). Germline values: CDR1 SGHDN, CDR2 FVKESK. The V gene lost 3 bases and the J gene lost 2 bases, with 12 bases spanning the gap. CDR3 length: 15 residues. This CDR3 is CASSQFRTYTDTQYF. CDR3 DNA sequence: TGTGCCAGCAGCCAGTTCAGGACATACACAGATACGCAGTATTTT. Looking up the rest from reference TRBV14 and TRBJ2-3 gives the full variable domain: EAGVTQFPSHSVIEKGQTVTLRCDPISGHDNLYWYRRVMGKEIKFLLHFVKESKQDESGMPNNRFLAERTGGTYSTLKVQPAELEDSGVYFCASSQFRTYTDTQYFGPGTRLTVL.